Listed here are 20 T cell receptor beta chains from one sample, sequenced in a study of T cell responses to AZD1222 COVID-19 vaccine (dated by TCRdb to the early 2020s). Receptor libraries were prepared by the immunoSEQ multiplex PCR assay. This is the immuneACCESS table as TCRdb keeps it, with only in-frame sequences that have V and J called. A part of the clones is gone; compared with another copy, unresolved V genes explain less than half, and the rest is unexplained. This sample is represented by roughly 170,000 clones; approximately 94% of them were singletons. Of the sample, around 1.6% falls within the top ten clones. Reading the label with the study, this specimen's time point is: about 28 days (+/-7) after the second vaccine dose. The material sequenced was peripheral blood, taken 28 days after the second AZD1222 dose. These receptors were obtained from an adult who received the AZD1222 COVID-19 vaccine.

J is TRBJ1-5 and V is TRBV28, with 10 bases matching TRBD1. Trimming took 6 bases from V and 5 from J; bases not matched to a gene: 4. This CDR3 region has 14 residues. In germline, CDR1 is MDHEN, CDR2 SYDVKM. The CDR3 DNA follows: TGTGCCAGCAGCCCGGGACAGGGGTATCAGCCCCAGCATTTT. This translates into CASSPGQGYQPQHF.

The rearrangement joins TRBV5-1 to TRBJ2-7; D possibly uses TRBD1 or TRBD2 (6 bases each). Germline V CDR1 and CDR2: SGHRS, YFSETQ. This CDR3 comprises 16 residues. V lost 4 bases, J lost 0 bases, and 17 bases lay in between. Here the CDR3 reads CASSPQQGGTSYEQYF. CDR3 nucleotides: TGCGCCAGCAGCCCACAGCAAGGGGGGACCTCCTACGAGCAGTACTTC. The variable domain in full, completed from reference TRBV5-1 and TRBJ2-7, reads KAGVTQTPRYLIKTRGQQVTLSCSPISGHRSVSWYQQTPGQGLQFLFEYFSETQRNKGNFPGRFSGRQFSNSRSEMNVSTLELGDSALYLCASSPQQGGTSYEQYFGPGTRLTVT.

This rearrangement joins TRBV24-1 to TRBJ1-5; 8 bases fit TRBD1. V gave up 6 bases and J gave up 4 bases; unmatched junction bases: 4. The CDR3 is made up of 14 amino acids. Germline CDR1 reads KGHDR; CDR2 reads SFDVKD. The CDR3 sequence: CATSRDRRNQPQHF. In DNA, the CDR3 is TGTGCCACCAGTAGGGACAGGCGGAATCAGCCCCAGCATTTT.

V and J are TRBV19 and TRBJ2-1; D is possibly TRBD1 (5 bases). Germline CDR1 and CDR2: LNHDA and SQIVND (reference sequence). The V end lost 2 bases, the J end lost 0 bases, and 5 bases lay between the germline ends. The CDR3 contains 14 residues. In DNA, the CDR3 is TGTGCCAGTAGTATACAGGGCTCCTACAATGAGCAGTTCTTC. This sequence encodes CASSIQGSYNEQFF. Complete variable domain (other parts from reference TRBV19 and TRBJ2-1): DGGITQSPKYLFRKEGQNVTLSCEQNLNHDAMYWYRQDPGQGLRLIYYSQIVNDFQKGDIAEGYSVSREKKESFPLTVTSAQKNPTAFYLCASSIQGSYNEQFFGPGTRLTVL.

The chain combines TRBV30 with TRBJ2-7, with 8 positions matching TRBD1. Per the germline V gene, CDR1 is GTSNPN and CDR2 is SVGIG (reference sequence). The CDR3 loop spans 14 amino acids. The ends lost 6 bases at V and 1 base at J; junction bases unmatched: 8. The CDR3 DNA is TGTGCCTGTGCTGGGACAGGAACGTCCTACGAGCAGTACTTC. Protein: CACAGTGTSYEQYF.

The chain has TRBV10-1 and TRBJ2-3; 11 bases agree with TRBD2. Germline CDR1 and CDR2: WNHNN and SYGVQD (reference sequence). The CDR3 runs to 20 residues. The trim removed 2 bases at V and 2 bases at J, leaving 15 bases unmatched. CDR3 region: CASSEQFGTSGSPYTDTQYF. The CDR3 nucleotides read TGCGCCAGCAGTGAGCAGTTTGGAACTAGCGGGAGCCCATACACAGATACGCAGTATTTT.

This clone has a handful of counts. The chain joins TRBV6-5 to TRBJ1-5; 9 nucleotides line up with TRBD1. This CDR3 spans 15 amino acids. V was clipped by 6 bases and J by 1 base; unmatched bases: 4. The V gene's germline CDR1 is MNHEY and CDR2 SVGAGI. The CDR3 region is CASSSDRGSNQPQHF. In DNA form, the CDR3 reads TGTGCCAGCAGCTCGGACAGGGGCAGCAATCAGCCCCAGCATTTT.

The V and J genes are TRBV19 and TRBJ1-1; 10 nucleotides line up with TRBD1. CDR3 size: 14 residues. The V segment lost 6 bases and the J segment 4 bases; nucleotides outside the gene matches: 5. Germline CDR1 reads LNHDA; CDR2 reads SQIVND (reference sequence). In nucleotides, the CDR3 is TGTGCCAGTAGGTCCGGACAGGGGGGCACTGAAGCTTTCTTT. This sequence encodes CASRSGQGGTEAFF.

As DNA, the CDR3 is TGTGCCAGCAGTTCCGGACAGGGGAGGAACACTGAAGCTTTCTTT. Amino acid sequence: CASSSGQGRNTEAFF. The genes are TRBV5-4 and TRBJ1-1; TRBD1 matches at 9 bases. CDR1 SGHNT and CDR2 YYREEE come from the germline V gene (reference sequence). This CDR3 region has 15 residues. Germline trimming cut 5 bases from V and 1 base from J; bases unmatched to any gene: 6.

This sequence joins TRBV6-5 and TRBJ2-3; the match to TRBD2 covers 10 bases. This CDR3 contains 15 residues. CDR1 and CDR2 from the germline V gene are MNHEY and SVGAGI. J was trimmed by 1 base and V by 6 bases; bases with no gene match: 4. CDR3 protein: CASSPGTSGTDTQYF. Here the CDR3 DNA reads TGTGCCAGCAGCCCCGGGACTAGCGGCACAGATACGCAGTATTTT.

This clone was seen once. The CDR3 here is CASRAFSGQGANEQFF. The CDR3, as DNA: TGTGCCAGCCGTGCATTCTCGGGACAGGGCGCTAATGAGCAGTTCTTC. The chain uses TRBV9 and TRBJ2-1; 9 bases map to TRBD1. V dropped 7 bases and J dropped 7; count of bases not matched to a gene: 15. The CDR3 is made up of 16 amino acids. CDR1 is SGDLS, CDR2 YYNGEE, per germline.

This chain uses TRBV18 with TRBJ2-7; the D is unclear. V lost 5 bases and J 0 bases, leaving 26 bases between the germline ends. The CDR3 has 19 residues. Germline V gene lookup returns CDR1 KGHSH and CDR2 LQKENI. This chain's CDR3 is CASSSSPGSRHGNSYEQYF. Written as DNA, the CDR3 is TGTGCCAGCTCATCTTCCCCCGGGTCCCGCCATGGGAACTCCTACGAGCAGTACTTC.

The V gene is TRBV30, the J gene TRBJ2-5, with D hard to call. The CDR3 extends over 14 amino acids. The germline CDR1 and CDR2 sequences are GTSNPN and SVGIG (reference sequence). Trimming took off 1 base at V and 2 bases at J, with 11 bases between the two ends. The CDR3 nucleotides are TGTGCCTGGAGTGCCGGAGCCTATCAAGAGACCCAGTACTTC. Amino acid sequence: CAWSAGAYQETQYF.

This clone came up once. This CDR3 reads CASSAPGTVGETQYF. CDR3 DNA sequence: TGTGCCAGTAGTGCCCCCGGGACTGTCGGAGAGACCCAGTACTTC. The chain joins TRBV19 to TRBJ2-5; D perhaps matches TRBD2 (6 bases). V was pared by 5 bases and J by 4 bases, with 17 bases between. Germline CDR1 is LNHDA and CDR2 is SQIVND (reference sequence). The CDR3 length is 15 residues.

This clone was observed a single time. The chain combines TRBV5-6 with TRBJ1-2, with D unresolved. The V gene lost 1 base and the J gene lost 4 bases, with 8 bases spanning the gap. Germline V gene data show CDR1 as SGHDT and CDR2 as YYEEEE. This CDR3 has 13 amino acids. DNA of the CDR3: TGTGCCAGCAGCTTGCGGGGAGGCTATGGCTACACCTTC. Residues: CASSLRGGYGYTF.

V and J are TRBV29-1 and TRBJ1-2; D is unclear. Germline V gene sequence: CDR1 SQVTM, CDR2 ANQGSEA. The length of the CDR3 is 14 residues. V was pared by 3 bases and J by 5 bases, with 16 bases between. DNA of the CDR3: TGCAGCGTTGATCCGCCTCGTGGCCCTTATGGCTACACCTTC. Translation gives CSVDPPRGPYGYTF. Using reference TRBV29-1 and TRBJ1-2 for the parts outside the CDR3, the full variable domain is SAVISQKPSRDICQRGTSLTIQCQVDSQVTMMFWYRQQPGQSLTLIATANQGSEATYESGFVIDKFPISRPNLTFSTLTVSNMSPEDSSIYLCSVDPPRGPYGYTFGSGTRLTVV.

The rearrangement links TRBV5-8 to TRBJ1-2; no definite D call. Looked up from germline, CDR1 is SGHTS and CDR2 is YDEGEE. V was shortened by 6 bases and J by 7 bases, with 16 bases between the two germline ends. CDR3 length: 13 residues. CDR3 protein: CASTKDPFFGYTF. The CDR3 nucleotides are TGTGCCAGCACCAAGGACCCATTTTTTGGCTACACCTTC.

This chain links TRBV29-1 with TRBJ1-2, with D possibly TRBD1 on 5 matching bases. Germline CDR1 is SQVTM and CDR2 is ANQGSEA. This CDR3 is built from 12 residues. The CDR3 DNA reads TGCACCGGGGGAGAAAGGGAAGATGGCTACACCTTC. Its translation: CTGGEREDGYTF.

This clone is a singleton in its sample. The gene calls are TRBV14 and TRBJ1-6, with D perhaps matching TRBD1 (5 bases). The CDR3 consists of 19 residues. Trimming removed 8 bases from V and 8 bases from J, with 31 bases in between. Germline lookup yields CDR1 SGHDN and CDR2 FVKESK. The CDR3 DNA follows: TGTGCCAGCCGAAACGGGGTTCTAGACAGCGCCCGCGGGTATTCACCCCTCCACTTT. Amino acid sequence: CASRNGVLDSARGYSPLHF.

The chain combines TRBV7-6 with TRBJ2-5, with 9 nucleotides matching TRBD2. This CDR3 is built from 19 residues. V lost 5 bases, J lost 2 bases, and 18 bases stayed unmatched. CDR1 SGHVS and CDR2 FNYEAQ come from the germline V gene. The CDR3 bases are TGTGCCAGCAGCCCAGAATCTAGCGGGATGGTGTTGGGGCAAGAGACCCAGTACTTC. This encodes CASSPESSGMVLGQETQYF.